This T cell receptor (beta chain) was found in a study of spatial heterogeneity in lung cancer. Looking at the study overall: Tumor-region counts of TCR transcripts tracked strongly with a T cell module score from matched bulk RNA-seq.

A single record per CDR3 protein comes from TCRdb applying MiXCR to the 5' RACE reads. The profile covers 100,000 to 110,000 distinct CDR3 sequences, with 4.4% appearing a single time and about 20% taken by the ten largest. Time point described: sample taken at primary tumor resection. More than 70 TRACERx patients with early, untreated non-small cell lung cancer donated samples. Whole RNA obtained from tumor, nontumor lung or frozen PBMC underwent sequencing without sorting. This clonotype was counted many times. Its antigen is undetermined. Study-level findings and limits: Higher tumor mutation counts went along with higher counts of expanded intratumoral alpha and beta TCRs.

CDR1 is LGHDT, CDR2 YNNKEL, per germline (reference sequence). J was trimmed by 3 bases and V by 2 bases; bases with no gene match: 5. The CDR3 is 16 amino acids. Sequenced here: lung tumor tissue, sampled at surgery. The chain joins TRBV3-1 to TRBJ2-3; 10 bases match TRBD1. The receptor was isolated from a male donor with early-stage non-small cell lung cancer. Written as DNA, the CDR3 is TGTGCCAGCAGCCAACGAAGGACAGGGGGAACAGATACGCAGTATTTT. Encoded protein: CASSQRRTGGTDTQYF.